A single sample gave rise to the 14 T cell receptor beta chains below, sequenced in a study of blood T cell repertoires in COVID-19 (TCRdb year 2020). Library prep was done by the immunoSEQ multiplex PCR assay. Not all clones reach the TCRdb copy of this immuneACCESS table, which keeps in-frame sequences only. Checked studies attribute under half of the gap to unresolved V genes and leave the rest unexplained. This sample holds around 380,000 clones; 80% to 90% were observed only once. Around 1.3% of the sample is taken by the ten largest. Sample: PBMCs or T cells enriched from blood (not recorded which). The receptors stem from a man aged 25 to 40 who had recovered from COVID-19.

This chain uses TRBV10-1 with TRBJ2-4; 10 nucleotides agree with TRBD2. The germline gives CDR1 WNHNN, CDR2 SYGVQD (reference sequence). Losses at the gene ends were 4 bases for V and 0 bases for J; bases not matched to a gene: 6. The length of the CDR3 is 17 residues. The DNA of the CDR3 is TGCGCCAGCAGTGCCGGGACTAGCGCCGTAGCCAAAAACATTCAGTACTTC. It translates to CASSAGTSAVAKNIQYF.

The V and J genes are TRBV4-1 and TRBJ2-7; 8 bases match TRBD1. Germline-derived CDR1 and CDR2 are MGHRA and YSYEKL. The CDR3 consists of 14 residues. Unmatched junction bases numbered 3, after V lost 5 bases and J lost 0 bases. CDR3: CASSSDRGSYEQYF. In DNA, the CDR3 is TGCGCCAGCAGCTCCGACAGGGGCTCCTACGAGCAGTACTTC.

This chain links TRBV27 with TRBJ1-1; 7 nucleotides match TRBD1. CDR1 and CDR2 (germline): MNHEY, SMNVEV (reference sequence). The CDR3 contains 14 residues. Trimming took 6 bases from V and 2 from J; bases not matched to a gene: 6. CDR3 in DNA: TGTGCCAGCAGAGTTCAGGGGGTTAACACTGAAGCTTTCTTT. It encodes CASRVQGVNTEAFF.

The rearrangement uses TRBV7-8 and TRBJ2-1; 7 bases are shared with TRBD1. J lost 10 bases, V lost 1 base, and 10 bases had no gene match. CDR1 and CDR2 (germline): SGHVS, FQNEAQ. This CDR3 has 15 amino acids. CDR3 region: CASSLGTGGGEEQFF. CDR3 bases: TGTGCCAGCAGCTTAGGGACAGGTGGAGGAGAGGAGCAGTTCTTC.

The chain joins TRBV10-3 to TRBJ1-1; TRBD1 is a possible D gene (5 bases). The CDR3 spans 14 residues. Germline values: CDR1 ENHRY, CDR2 SYGVKD. Between the trimmed V and J ends, which lost 5 bases and 5 bases, there was a span of 15 bases. As DNA, the CDR3 is TGTGCCATCAGTAACATGGGGCGAGAAACTGAAGCTTTCTTT. It yields the protein CAISNMGRETEAFF.

The chain combines TRBV2 with TRBJ2-7; 8 bases are shared with TRBD2. V lost 7 bases, J lost 0 bases, and 8 bases stayed unmatched. From germline, CDR1 is SNHLY and CDR2 FYNNEI. The CDR3 runs 15 residues. CDR3 sequence: CASTRGGPSSYEQYF. In DNA form, the CDR3 reads TGTGCCAGCACTCGCGGGGGGCCGAGCTCCTACGAGCAGTACTTC.

The V gene is TRBV6-5, the J gene TRBJ2-1, with 10 bases fitting TRBD2. CDR1 MNHEY and CDR2 SVGAGI come from the germline V gene. With V trimmed by 8 bases and J by 4 bases, 2 bases remained unmatched. The CDR3 is 13 amino acids. CDR3 nucleotides: TGTGCCAGCGAGCGGGGGGGATACAATGAGCAGTTCTTC. Amino acids: CASERGGYNEQFF.

About this clone itself: The identical CDR3 is also encoded by other nucleotide sequences in the sample. This rearrangement joins TRBV30 to TRBJ1-6; 7 positions match TRBD1. Germline CDR1 GTSNPN, CDR2 SVGIG (reference sequence). J was trimmed by 7 bases and V by 2 bases; bases with no gene match: 5. The CDR3 is made up of 14 amino acids. CDR3 in amino acids: CAWSLGQPNSPLHF. The CDR3 DNA sequence: TGTGCCTGGAGTTTGGGACAGCCAAATTCACCCCTCCACTTT.

The rearrangement uses TRBV6-5 and TRBJ1-3, with D unclear. This CDR3 spans 16 amino acids. Trimming removed 0 bases from V and 0 bases from J, with 9 bases in between. The germline CDR1 and CDR2 sequences are MNHEY and SVGAGI. CDR3 coding DNA: TGTGCCAGCAGTTACTCGAAGCCTAGCTCTGGAAACACCATATATTTT. Its translation is CASSYSKPSSGNTIYF.

This chain joins TRBV19 and TRBJ2-1, with D possibly being TRBD2 (5 bases). The germline V and J ends were trimmed by 0 bases and 5 bases, with 20 bases remaining between them. The germline V gene has CDR1 LNHDA and CDR2 SQIVND (reference sequence). The CDR3 extends over 18 amino acids. CDR3 in amino acids: CASSIDGSAGRRNNEQFF. The DNA for the CDR3 is TGTGCCAGTAGTATAGATGGTTCGGCGGGCCGTCGAAACAATGAGCAGTTCTTC. The whole variable domain, filled in from reference TRBV19 and TRBJ2-1, reads DGGITQSPKYLFRKEGQNVTLSCEQNLNHDAMYWYRQDPGQGLRLIYYSQIVNDFQKGDIAEGYSVSREKKESFPLTVTSAQKNPTAFYLCASSIDGSAGRRNNEQFFGPGTRLTVL.

This clone was detected only a few times. The chain has TRBV19 and TRBJ1-2; no clear D. This CDR3 is built from 14 residues. Per the germline V gene, CDR1 is LNHDA and CDR2 is SQIVND (reference sequence). V dropped 5 bases and J dropped 0 bases, with 10 bases sitting between them. The CDR3 loop is CASSWSNTNYGYTF. CDR3 in DNA: TGTGCCAGTAGTTGGTCGAACACTAACTATGGCTACACCTTC.

The chain employs TRBV9 and TRBJ1-6; no clear D gene. This CDR3 contains 16 residues. V dropped 3 bases and J dropped 7 bases, with 17 bases sitting between them. Looked up from germline, CDR1 is SGDLS and CDR2 is YYNGEE. As DNA, the CDR3 is TGTGCCAGCAGCGCATCCGGTCAAAACGGGAATTCACCCCTCCACTTT. It specifies CASSASGQNGNSPLHF.

The chain links TRBV4-2 to TRBJ1-4, with D unresolved. Germline assignment: CDR1 LGHNA and CDR2 YNFKEQ. The V and J ends lost 0 bases and 6 bases respectively, with 17 bases between them. The CDR3 covers 17 residues. CDR3 amino acids: CASSQEQSVGSHEKLFF. The CDR3 DNA reads as TGTGCCAGCAGCCAAGAACAGTCTGTGGGTTCCCATGAAAAACTGTTTTTT.

The chain employs TRBV5-1 and TRBJ1-6; 10 positions agree with TRBD1. Trimming cost V 1 base and J 8 bases; bases outside gene matches: 3. CDR1 is SGHRS and CDR2 is YFSETQ in the germline V gene. The CDR3 extends over 15 amino acids. This chain's CDR3 is CASSLRTGGDSPLHF. The CDR3, as DNA: TGCGCCAGCAGCTTGCGGACAGGGGGGGATTCACCCCTCCACTTT. The entire variable domain, with the rest obtained from reference TRBV5-1 and TRBJ1-6, is as follows: KAGVTQTPRYLIKTRGQQVTLSCSPISGHRSVSWYQQTPGQGLQFLFEYFSETQRNKGNFPGRFSGRQFSNSRSEMNVSTLELGDSALYLCASSLRTGGDSPLHFGNGTRLTVT.